This TCR beta chain was documented in a study of spatial heterogeneity in lung cancer. General study results and limits: Among tumor T cells, estimated coverage was about 7% for alpha chains and roughly 12% for beta chains. Intratumoral expanded alpha and beta TCR counts were found to track tumor mutation counts.

V lost 2 bases, J lost 1 base, and 8 bases stayed unmatched. In germline, CDR1 is GTSNPN, CDR2 SVGIG (reference sequence). This CDR3 spans 16 amino acids. This clonotype was seen only a few times. Its antigen is not known. MiXCR was run by TCRdb on the 5' RACE reads, yielding one entry per CDR3 protein. The table shows fewer than 20,000 distinct CDR3 sequences, with 7% occurring only once. Time point defined: sample taken at primary tumor resection. Sequencing covered unsorted whole RNA taken from tumor, nontumor lung or frozen PBMC. The sequence derives from a female donor with early-stage non-small cell lung cancer. The genes are TRBV30 and TRBJ2-7, with 10 bases fitting TRBD1. Sequenced here: lung tumor tissue, sampled at surgery. The CDR3 sequence: CAWSSPRDRGSYEQYF. CDR3 nucleotide sequence: TGTGCCTGGAGTAGTCCTCGGGACAGGGGATCCTACGAGCAGTACTTC.